Listed below are T cell receptor beta chains from one sample, sequenced in a study of blood T cell repertoires in COVID-19. TCRdb's table, derived via immunoSEQ multiplex PCR, lists solely in-frame clones and lacks some. The table includes some 150,000 clones, roughly 76% detected once. Sample: peripheral blood. The origin of the receptors is a human donor with acute or convalescent COVID-19. The donor label of this sample is uncertain. CDR3s include the opening cysteine and the closing phenylalanine or tryptophan. A D gene is named only where the DNA matches it firmly. Clone sizes are given selectively: once, few, many, or a class where the clone is expanded.

CDR3: CASSPGGGGLPSTDTQYF
DNA: TGTGCCAGCAGTCCGGGGGGCGGGGGGCTCCCTAGCACAGATACGCAGTATTTT
V: TRBV7-6
J: TRBJ2-3
D: TRBD2
size: .

CDR3: CASRGQREQYF
DNA: TGTGCCAGCAGGGGGCAGCGCGAGCAGTACTTC
V: TRBV12-3/TRBV12-4
J: TRBJ2-7
D: .
size: .

CDR3: CASSSTGHANTGELFF
DNA: TGTGCCAGCAGCTCAACGGGACATGCGAACACCGGGGAGCTGTTTTTT
V: TRBV7-9
J: TRBJ2-2
D: .
size: .

CDR3: CATSRRDSNQPQHF
DNA: TGTGCCACCAGTAGGAGGGATAGCAATCAGCCCCAGCATTTT
V: TRBV24-1
J: TRBJ1-5
D: .
size: .

CDR3: CASSLARGRETQYF
DNA: TGTGCCAGCAGCTTAGCCAGGGGAAGGGAGACCCAGTACTTC
V: TRBV7-2
J: TRBJ2-5
D: .
size: few

CDR3: CASSPTRGGTNIQYF
DNA: TGTGCCAGCAGTCCGACTCGGGGGGGGACAAACATTCAGTACTTC
V: TRBV6-2/TRBV6-3
J: TRBJ2-4
D: TRBD2
size: once

CDR3: CASSDWTGINEKLFF
DNA: TGTGCCAGTAGTGATTGGACAGGTATTAATGAAAAACTGTTTTTT
V: TRBV19
J: TRBJ1-4
D: TRBD1
size: few

CDR3: CAWSGLAGNYEQYF
DNA: TGTGCCTGGAGTGGACTAGCGGGGAACTACGAGCAGTACTTC
V: TRBV30
J: TRBJ2-7
D: TRBD2
size: .

CDR3: CAISDTPGGGWGYTF
DNA: TGTGCCATCAGTGATACCCCCGGGGGGGGCTGGGGCTACACCTTC
V: TRBV10-3
J: TRBJ1-2
D: .
size: .

CDR3: CASSGGSGNQPQHF
DNA: TGTGCCAGCAGTGGAGGGTCCGGGAATCAGCCCCAGCATTTT
V: TRBV25-1
J: TRBJ1-5
D: .
size: .

CDR3: CASSPDRATGYTF
DNA: TGTGCCAGCAGCCCGGACAGGGCGACTGGCTACACCTTC
V: TRBV27
J: TRBJ1-2
D: TRBD1
size: .

CDR3: CASSPAEAGYEQYF
DNA: TGTGCCAGCTCACCAGCCGAAGCCGGCTACGAGCAGTACTTC
V: TRBV18
J: TRBJ2-7
D: .
size: .

CDR3: CASSQGQGAYNEQFF
DNA: TGCGCCAGCAGCCAAGGACAGGGGGCCTACAATGAGCAGTTCTTC
V: TRBV4-1
J: TRBJ2-1
D: TRBD1
size: .

CDR3: CASSYPGSSGTEAFF
DNA: TGTGCCAGCAGCTATCCCGGGTCTAGCGGCACTGAAGCTTTCTTT
V: TRBV7-8
J: TRBJ1-1
D: .
size: once

CDR3: CASSLEQGRQPQHF
DNA: TGTGCCAGCAGCTTGGAACAGGGCCGCCAGCCCCAGCATTTT
V: TRBV5-5
J: TRBJ1-5
D: .
size: .

CDR3: CASSPSRTAHTEAFF
DNA: TGTGCCAGCAGCCCCAGCCGGACAGCTCACACTGAAGCTTTCTTT
V: TRBV6-5
J: TRBJ1-1
D: .
size: .

CDR3: CSVDDTGESNQPQHF
DNA: TGCAGCGTTGACGATACAGGGGAAAGCAATCAGCCCCAGCATTTT
V: TRBV29-1
J: TRBJ1-5
D: TRBD1
size: .

CDR3: CASSLWTGEGSDTQYF
DNA: TGCGCCAGCAGCCTCTGGACCGGGGAGGGATCAGATACGCAGTATTTT
V: TRBV5-1
J: TRBJ2-3
D: TRBD2
size: .

CDR3: CASSFPGFGETQYF
DNA: TGTGCCAGCAGCTTCCCAGGGTTCGGAGAGACCCAGTACTTC
V: TRBV9
J: TRBJ2-5
D: .
size: few

CDR3: CASSLGAGEDEKLFF
DNA: TGTGCCAGCAGCTTAGGGGCGGGAGAAGATGAAAAACTGTTTTTT
V: TRBV7-6
J: TRBJ1-4
D: .
size: .

CDR3: CAWGRGGSYGYTF
DNA: TGTGCCTGGGGCCGCGGGGGCTCCTATGGCTACACCTTC
V: TRBV30
J: TRBJ1-2
D: .
size: .

CDR3: CASSPDPARGYTF
DNA: TGCGCCAGCAGCCCCGACCCAGCGAGAGGCTACACCTTC
V: TRBV5-1
J: TRBJ1-2
D: .
size: .

CDR3: CASSLSRNTEAFF
DNA: TGTGCCAGCAGCTTGAGTAGGAACACTGAAGCTTTCTTT
V: TRBV13
J: TRBJ1-1
D: .
size: .

CDR3: CASSYLAGEGKLFF
DNA: TGTGCCAGCAGTTACCTGGCAGGGGAGGGGAAACTGTTTTTT
V: TRBV6-5
J: TRBJ1-4
D: .
size: .

CDR3: CASSWTPDSSYEQYF
DNA: TGTGCCAGCAGCTGGACGCCCGACAGTTCCTACGAGCAGTACTTC
V: TRBV5-5
J: TRBJ2-7
D: .
size: once